The present T cell receptor beta chain was sequenced within a study of identical twins. Regarding the study as a whole: Findings depended on cross-sectional statistics rather than tracking the same donors.

Each cDNA held unique molecular identifiers, and template switching gave it a universal primer site. One entry per CDR3 protein, called by TCRdb with MiXCR from the 5' RACE reads. This sample has 700,000 or so distinct CDR3 sequences, with over 8.5% found just once. Germline assignment: CDR1 SNHLY and CDR2 FYNNEI. This CDR3 has 17 amino acids. Trimming shortened V by 6 bases and J by 2 bases, and 23 bases separated the two germline ends. This clonotype has more than one count but fewer than ten. What it binds is not known. The sample was also linked to a second study, of yellow fever vaccine responses in identical twins.

Sequencing used PBMCs. The gene calls are TRBV2 and TRBJ2-7; weak D call: TRBD2 (5 bases). The sequence was collected from a woman under 30 in good health. CDR3 region: CASRWASWAGPPYEQYF. The CDR3 DNA sequence: TGTGCCAGCAGGTGGGCCAGTTGGGCGGGTCCTCCCTACGAGCAGTACTTC.